This T cell receptor beta chain was sequenced in a study of T cells after yellow fever vaccination. A 5'RACE template-switching step, the method used to make TCR cDNA, added a universal primer site and UMIs. From the 5' RACE reads, TCRdb called clonotypes with MiXCR, one entry per CDR3 protein. The sample yields about 510,000 distinct CDR3 sequences, 20% to 25% seen once. CDR1 is DFQATT and CDR2 is SNEGSKA in the germline V gene (reference sequence). The CDR3 covers 15 residues. The junction had 6 bases not matched to a gene; V was cut back by 5 bases and J by 4 bases. Sequencing used PBMCs, obtained about 21 days after the first yellow fever vaccination. The V and J genes are TRBV20-1 and TRBJ2-2, with 11 bases aligning to TRBD2. The receptor's source is a man between 18 and 29 years old who received the YFV17D yellow fever vaccine. CDR3 sequence reads: CSAPLAGVATGELFF. The CDR3 coding sequence is TGCAGTGCTCCACTAGCGGGGGTTGCCACCGGGGAGCTGTTTTTT.